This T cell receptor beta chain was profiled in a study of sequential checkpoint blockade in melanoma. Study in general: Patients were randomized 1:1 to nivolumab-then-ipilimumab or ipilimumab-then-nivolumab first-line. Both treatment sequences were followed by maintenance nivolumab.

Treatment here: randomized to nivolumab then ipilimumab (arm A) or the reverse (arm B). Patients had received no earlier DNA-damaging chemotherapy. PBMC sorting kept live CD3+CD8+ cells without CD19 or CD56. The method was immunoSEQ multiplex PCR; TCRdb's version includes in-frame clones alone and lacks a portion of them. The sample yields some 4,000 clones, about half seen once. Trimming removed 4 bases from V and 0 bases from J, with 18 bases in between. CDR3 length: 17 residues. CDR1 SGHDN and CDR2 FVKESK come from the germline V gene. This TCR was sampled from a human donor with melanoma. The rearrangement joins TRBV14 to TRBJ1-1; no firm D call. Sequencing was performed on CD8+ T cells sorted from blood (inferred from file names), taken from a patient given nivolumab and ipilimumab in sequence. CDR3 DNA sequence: TGTGCCAGCAGCCCTGGGCGGGGTGGCAGGATGAACACTGAAGCTTTCTTT. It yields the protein CASSPGRGGRMNTEAFF.